One sample yielded the 19 T cell receptor beta chains listed below, sequenced in a study of blood T cell repertoires in COVID-19. Using immunoSEQ multiplex PCR, the repertoire was profiled, and TCRdb retains in-frame clones only, with some absent. The data show hundreds of thousands of clones, with roughly 85% seen just once and just under 2% held by the top ten. Sequencing used PBMCs or T cells enriched from blood (not recorded which). These TCRs come from a woman aged 18-29 years with acute COVID-19.

This chain uses TRBV5-1 with TRBJ2-7, with 8 bases that match TRBD1. The CDR3 extends over 15 amino acids. Germline CDR1 reads SGHRS; CDR2 reads YFSETQ. With V trimmed by 4 bases and J by 2 bases, 8 bases remained unmatched. The chain's CDR3 is CASSRTGTPTYEQYF. CDR3 bases: TGCGCCAGCAGCCGGACAGGGACGCCCACCTACGAGCAGTACTTC.

The V gene is TRBV11-2, the J gene TRBJ2-3; 13 bases agree with TRBD2. V lost 5 bases and J lost 10; bases outside the gene matches: 6. CDR1 SGHAT and CDR2 FQNNGV come from the germline V gene. The CDR3 totals 14 residues. The CDR3, as DNA: TGTGCCAGCAGCCCCCGGACTAGCGGGAGCGCGCAGTATTTT. It encodes CASSPRTSGSAQYF.

This clone was counted once. CDR3 sequence: CASSRPLTGIQETQYF. CDR3 DNA sequence: TGTGCCAGCAGCCGTCCCCTGACAGGGATTCAAGAGACCCAGTACTTC. The genes are TRBV7-9 and TRBJ2-5; 7 nucleotides line up with TRBD1. V trimming: 5 bases; J trimming: 2 bases; junction bases outside the gene matches: 11. The CDR3 extends over 16 amino acids. Germline V CDR1 and CDR2: SEHNR, FQNEAQ (reference sequence).

V usage is TRBV30 and J usage is TRBJ2-2; 9 bases map to TRBD2. The CDR3 is made up of 17 amino acids. Per germline, CDR1 GTSNPN and CDR2 SVGIG (reference sequence). V was pared by 0 bases and J by 3 bases, with 8 bases of the junction left unmatched. CDR3 loop: CAWSVPGGRADTGELFF. CDR3 nucleotides: TGTGCCTGGAGTGTACCCGGCGGGAGGGCCGACACCGGGGAGCTGTTTTTT.

The J gene is TRBJ2-7, the V gene TRBV5-4; 10 bases align to TRBD2. Germline-derived CDR1 and CDR2 are SGHNT and YYREEE (reference sequence). V was pared by 4 bases and J by 4 bases, with 11 bases of the junction left unmatched. This CDR3 has 16 amino acids. The CDR3 DNA follows: TGTGCCAGCAGCCCCTCCCTACTAGCGGGACCTTACGAGCAGTACTTC. Encoded protein: CASSPSLLAGPYEQYF.

This sequence joins TRBV27 and TRBJ2-3; 10 bases align to TRBD2. The V gene end was trimmed by 6 bases and the J gene end by 2 bases; junction bases not matched to a gene: 5. This CDR3 is built from 15 residues. Looked up from germline, CDR1 is MNHEY and CDR2 is SMNVEV (reference sequence). The CDR3 here is CASRRSGGATDTQYF. The CDR3 DNA reads as TGTGCCAGCAGAAGAAGCGGGGGGGCCACAGATACGCAGTATTTT.

This clone appeared once. This rearrangement joins TRBV4-1 to TRBJ2-1; 7 positions match TRBD2. Per germline, CDR1 MGHRA and CDR2 YSYEKL. This CDR3 has 12 residues. V trimming: 1 base; J trimming: 10 bases; junction bases outside the gene matches: 1. This CDR3 reads CASSQGGGEQFF. The CDR3 nucleotides are TGCGCCAGCAGCCAAGGGGGAGGGGAGCAGTTCTTC.

This chain links TRBV2 with TRBJ1-6; no definite D call. V gave up 2 bases and J gave up 9 bases, with 5 bases separating them. The CDR3 spans 12 residues. Germline values: CDR1 SNHLY, CDR2 FYNNEI. The CDR3 region has the DNA TGTGCCAGCAGTGAACCGGGTTCACCCCTCCACTTT. Residues: CASSEPGSPLHF.

The chain is built from TRBV6-5 and TRBJ1-1; TRBD1 matches at 9 bases. V shed 6 bases and J 5 bases; nucleotides not matched to a gene: 10. CDR3 length: 15 residues. From germline, CDR1 is MNHEY and CDR2 SVGAGI. The CDR3 loop reads CASSQRGTGKTEAFF. The CDR3 DNA follows: TGTGCCAGCAGCCAAAGGGGGACAGGGAAAACTGAAGCTTTCTTT.

This chain connects TRBV11-3 to TRBJ2-1; 10 bases are a match to TRBD1. The V gene end was trimmed by 5 bases and the J gene end by 9 bases; junction bases not matched to a gene: 10. CDR1 SGHNT and CDR2 YENEEA come from the germline V gene. The CDR3 runs to 15 residues. The DNA for the CDR3 is TGTGCCAGCAGCCGCCGGGACAGGGGCGTAGGTGAGCAGTTCTTC. Translated, it gives CASSRRDRGVGEQFF.

The sample holds a few counts of this clone. CDR3 amino acids: CASSQLSGTPGAFF. In DNA form, the CDR3 reads TGTGCCAGCAGCCAACTTTCCGGGACACCGGGGGCTTTCTTT. The rearrangement links TRBV4-2 to TRBJ1-1; a possible D gene is TRBD1 (6 bases). V shed 2 bases and J shed 11 bases, with 18 bases lying between them. This CDR3 has 14 residues. In germline, CDR1 is LGHNA, CDR2 YNFKEQ.

The chain is built from TRBV9 and TRBJ2-2, with a tentative D call TRBD2 (6 bases). In germline, CDR1 is SGDLS, CDR2 YYNGEE. The V end was cut by 4 bases, the J end by 8 bases, with 12 bases between. This CDR3 contains 13 residues. CDR3 coding DNA: TGTGCCAGCAGCATGGGACTCTTTGGGGAGCTGTTTTTT. It encodes CASSMGLFGELFF. The variable domain in full, completed from reference TRBV9 and TRBJ2-2, reads DSGVTQTPKHLITATGQRVTLRCSPRSGDLSVYWYQQSLDQGLQFLIQYYNGEERAKGNILERFSAQQFPDLHSELNLSSLELGDSALYFCASSMGLFGELFFGEGSRLTVL.

This clone was seen once. The chain has TRBV7-2 and TRBJ1-1; D is undetermined. Germline V gives CDR1 SGHTA, CDR2 FQGNSA. The V end was cut by 1 base, the J end by 0 bases, with 3 bases between. The CDR3 spans 13 residues. The CDR3 DNA is TGTGCCAGCAGCTTAGGTATGAACACTGAAGCTTTCTTT. This translates into CASSLGMNTEAFF.

The J gene is TRBJ1-2, the V gene TRBV2; unclear D gene. The germline gives CDR1 SNHLY, CDR2 FYNNEI. Trimming left V 7 bases short and J 7 bases short, with 19 bases between. This CDR3 region has 14 residues. The DNA for the CDR3 is TGTGCCAGCATTTTCGGGGTTCCAGAAGGTGGCTACACCTTC. This sequence encodes CASIFGVPEGGYTF.

V usage is TRBV3-1 (or the pseudogene TRBV3-2) and J usage is TRBJ1-4; the match to TRBD1 covers 8 bases. There are 17 residues in the CDR3. The V segment lost 4 bases and the J segment 0 bases; nucleotides outside the gene matches: 7. Germline assignment: CDR1 LGHDT and CDR2 YNNKEL (reference sequence). The CDR3, as DNA: TGTGCCAGCAGCCCTGACAGGGGATCTTCAACTAATGAAAAACTGTTTTTT. It is translated as CASSPDRGSSTNEKLFF.

The chain links TRBV7-9 to TRBJ2-7; 10 nucleotides match TRBD2. The CDR3 totals 16 residues. Germline CDR1 is SEHNR and CDR2 is FQNEAQ (reference sequence). Germline trimming cut 4 bases from V and 0 bases from J; bases unmatched to any gene: 6. This CDR3 is CASSSGLAESSYEQYF. CDR3 DNA sequence: TGTGCCAGCAGCTCCGGACTAGCGGAGAGCTCCTACGAGCAGTACTTC.

The V call is TRBV28, the J call TRBJ1-5, with a possible D match to TRBD1 (6 bases). Per the germline V gene, CDR1 is MDHEN and CDR2 is SYDVKM. Trimming pared 6 bases from V and 9 bases from J, leaving 12 bases between. The CDR3 consists of 12 residues. The CDR3 region is CASRTGPSPQHF. The CDR3 nucleotides are TGTGCCAGCAGGACAGGACCCTCGCCCCAGCATTTT.

The J gene is TRBJ2-3, the V gene TRBV28; TRBD2 agrees at 8 bases. The CDR3 extends over 15 amino acids. From germline, CDR1 is MDHEN and CDR2 SYDVKM. V was clipped by 3 bases and J by 4 bases; unmatched bases: 6. CDR3 amino acids: CASSLVTREADTQYF. The DNA for the CDR3 is TGTGCCAGCAGTTTGGTGACGCGGGAGGCAGATACGCAGTATTTT.

The CDR3 spells CASSWGHPTEAFF. The CDR3 nucleotides read TGTGCCAGCAGTTGGGGACACCCGACTGAAGCTTTCTTT. The chain employs TRBV12-3 or TRBV12-4 and TRBJ1-1, with a tentative D call TRBD1 (6 bases). Between the trimmed V and J ends, which lost 4 bases and 5 bases, there was a span of 11 bases. The CDR3 spans 13 residues.